Below, 29 T cell receptor beta chains from the same sample are listed, as sequenced in a study of cytomegalovirus exposure and HLA in healthy donors (dated by TCRdb to between 2016 and 2019). To prepare the library, the immunoSEQ multiplex PCR assay was applied. TCRdb took over this immuneACCESS table, retaining in-frame rearrangements with V and J assigned. Such tables are incomplete; in checked studies, under half of the missing clones stem from an unresolved V gene, and the remainder is unexplained. Present in this sample are roughly 150,000 clones, about 89% of which were seen just once. The leading ten clones occupy under 0.8% of the sample. Sequencing used PBMCs. Receptors originate from a young man in good health and CMV-seronegative.

The chain is built from TRBV5-1 and TRBJ2-1; 7 bases line up with TRBD1. Trimming took 6 bases from V and 7 from J; bases not matched to a gene: 4. Germline V lookup: CDR1 SGHRS, CDR2 YFSETQ. The CDR3 totals 12 residues. The CDR3, as DNA: TGCGCCAGCAAACAACAGGGGAATGAGCAGTTCTTC. Protein: CASKQQGNEQFF.

The V gene is TRBV5-1, the J gene TRBJ1-2; TRBD1 aligns across 7 bases. The V gene end was trimmed by 4 bases and the J gene end by 7 bases; junction bases not matched to a gene: 16. CDR1 SGHRS and CDR2 YFSETQ come from the germline V gene. The CDR3 sequence is 16 residues long. CDR3 nucleotides: TGCGCCAGCAGCGAATCCGGGACAGCCCCTGGTAGTGGCTACACCTTC. It is translated as CASSESGTAPGSGYTF. The variable domain in full, completed from reference TRBV5-1 and TRBJ1-2, reads KAGVTQTPRYLIKTRGQQVTLSCSPISGHRSVSWYQQTPGQGLQFLFEYFSETQRNKGNFPGRFSGRQFSNSRSEMNVSTLELGDSALYLCASSESGTAPGSGYTFGSGTRLTVV.

For the CDR3, the DNA is TGTGCCAGTAGTATAGTTGCAGGGGGGTTATATGGCTACACCTTC. It codes for CASSIVAGGLYGYTF. V is TRBV19 and J is TRBJ1-2, with 7 bases matching TRBD1. Trimming at V came to 1 base and at J to 5 bases, leaving 7 bases not matched to a gene. The CDR3 loop spans 15 amino acids. In germline, CDR1 is LNHDA, CDR2 SQIVND (reference sequence).

The chain combines TRBV20-1 with TRBJ2-7, with D possibly TRBD1 on 6 matching bases. The V end lost 6 bases, the J end lost 5 bases, and 11 bases lay between the germline ends. The CDR3 is made up of 11 amino acids. Germline loops: CDR1 DFQATT, CDR2 SNEGSKA (reference sequence). The CDR3 region is CSAHDRNEQYF. CDR3 in DNA: TGCAGTGCCCACGACAGGAACGAGCAGTACTTC.

The chain is built from TRBV6-5 and TRBJ2-1; 11 bases agree with TRBD2. CDR1 and CDR2 from the germline V gene are MNHEY and SVGAGI. CDR3 length: 16 residues. The junction had 6 bases not matched to a gene; V was cut back by 0 bases and J by 8 bases. The CDR3 DNA follows: TGTGCCAGCAGTTACTCGGGTAGCGGGGGGGCCTATGAGCAGTTCTTC. Translating it yields CASSYSGSGGAYEQFF.

The J gene is TRBJ2-3, the V gene TRBV10-3; TRBD2 agrees at 10 bases. Trimming cost V 10 bases and J 4 bases; bases outside gene matches: 2. This CDR3 contains 12 residues. Germline loops: CDR1 ENHRY, CDR2 SYGVKD. CDR3 coding DNA: TGTGCCACCGGACTAGCGGCAGATACGCAGTATTTT. Its protein product is CATGLAADTQYF.

The J gene is TRBJ2-2, the V gene TRBV19; TRBD2 matches 15 bases. V dropped 3 bases and J dropped 6; count of bases not matched to a gene: 11. The CDR3 runs to 19 residues. Germline V gene sequence: CDR1 LNHDA, CDR2 SQIVND (reference sequence). Here the CDR3 DNA reads TGTGCCAGTAGTATCCCCGGGACTAGCGGGAGGCGGGGGCCCGGGGAGCTGTTTTTT. Its translation is CASSIPGTSGRRGPGELFF.

This clone was counted a single time. J is TRBJ1-1 and V is TRBV2; no definite D call. This CDR3 has 13 amino acids. The V end lost 5 bases, the J end lost 1 base, and 8 bases lay between the germline ends. The germline V gene has CDR1 SNHLY and CDR2 FYNNEI. CDR3 bases: TGTGCCAGCAGTAGAGGATGGAACACTGAAGCTTTCTTT. It encodes CASSRGWNTEAFF.

The J gene is TRBJ2-7, the V gene TRBV5-1, with a possible D match to TRBD1 (5 bases). CDR1 is SGHRS, CDR2 YFSETQ, per germline. Trimming shortened V by 0 bases and J by 3 bases, and 13 bases separated the two germline ends. The CDR3 runs to 15 residues. The CDR3 reads CASSLAAGQIYEQYF. As DNA, the CDR3 is TGCGCCAGCAGCTTGGCCGCAGGGCAGATCTACGAGCAGTACTTC.

This CDR3 is CAWSVLGVVDTQYF. CDR3 nucleotides: TGTGCCTGGAGTGTACTCGGGGTGGTAGATACGCAGTATTTT. The J gene is TRBJ2-3, the V gene TRBV30; tentatively, D is TRBD2 (5 bases). V was pared by 0 bases and J by 5 bases, with 12 bases between. The CDR3 has 14 amino acids. Germline V gene lookup returns CDR1 GTSNPN and CDR2 SVGIG (reference sequence).

J is TRBJ2-3 and V is TRBV19; the D gene is possibly TRBD2 (6 bases). The CDR3 contains 14 residues. V was cut by 7 bases and J by 1 base, with 12 bases left in between. Germline lookup yields CDR1 LNHDA and CDR2 SQIVND (reference sequence). The CDR3: CASIPGRGTDTQYF. CDR3 DNA sequence: TGTGCCAGTATTCCCGGGAGAGGCACAGATACGCAGTATTTT. The whole variable domain, filled in from reference TRBV19 and TRBJ2-3, reads DGGITQSPKYLFRKEGQNVTLSCEQNLNHDAMYWYRQDPGQGLRLIYYSQIVNDFQKGDIAEGYSVSREKKESFPLTVTSAQKNPTAFYLCASIPGRGTDTQYFGPGTRLTVL.

This chain connects TRBV14 to TRBJ2-1, with D possibly being TRBD2 (6 bases). The germline V gene has CDR1 SGHDN and CDR2 FVKESK. V lost 4 bases to trimming and J lost 9 bases, with 13 bases between them. The CDR3 sequence is 13 residues long. CDR3 protein: CASSRINSGEQFF. In DNA, the CDR3 is TGTGCCAGCAGCCGGATCAATAGCGGTGAGCAGTTCTTC.

The V gene is TRBV21-1, the J gene TRBJ2-7; the listed D gene, TRBD1, was not tested against the DNA. TRBV21-1 is termed a pseudogene. The CDR3 is 16 residues long. In nucleotides, the CDR3 is TGTGCCAGCAGCAAGGCCGGGACAGGGGGCACCTACGAGCAGTACGTC. Its protein product is CASSKAGTGGTYEQYV.

The chain has TRBV7-2 and TRBJ2-1; 8 positions match TRBD2. Trimming at V came to 5 bases and at J to 6 bases, leaving 9 bases not matched to a gene. The CDR3 extends over 15 amino acids. The V gene's germline CDR1 is SGHTA and CDR2 FQGNSA. CDR3 residues: CASSLEGLVGNEQFF. The CDR3 bases are TGTGCCAGCAGCCTAGAGGGACTAGTGGGCAATGAGCAGTTCTTC.

The V gene is TRBV18, the J gene TRBJ1-2, with D unresolved. CDR1 KGHSH and CDR2 LQKENI come from the germline V gene. V was pared by 5 bases and J by 8 bases, with 18 bases between. The CDR3 extends over 14 amino acids. The CDR3 sequence: CASSGEDMIGGYTF. DNA for the CDR3: TGTGCCAGCTCAGGTGAAGACATGATTGGGGGCTACACCTTC. Complete variable domain (other parts from reference TRBV18 and TRBJ1-2): NAGVMQNPRHLVRRRGQEARLRCSPMKGHSHVYWYRQLPEEGLKFMVYLQKENIIDESGMPKERFSAEFPKEGPSILRIQQVVRGDSAAYFCASSGEDMIGGYTFGSGTRLTVV.

Note on this clone: A junction end diverges from the germline sequence, so it may reflect a read error. J is TRBJ2-3 and V is TRBV5-6, with D possibly TRBD2 on 6 matching bases. The CDR3 is 11 amino acids. Germline values: CDR1 SGHDT, CDR2 YYEEEE. CDR3 protein: CASSLELAHIF. CDR3 bases: TGTGCCAGCAGCTTGGAACTAGCCCATATTTTT.

V and J are TRBV19 and TRBJ2-7; 14 bases match TRBD2. The germline CDR1 and CDR2 sequences are LNHDA and SQIVND (reference sequence). Trimming removed 10 bases from V and 3 bases from J; junction bases left unmatched: 35. The CDR3 covers 24 residues. CDR3 in DNA: TGTGCCACTCCGGGACTAGCGGGAGTGAAGTCGGTTGGCGATCTATTCGGGGACGACTACGAGCAGTACGTC. This codes for CATPGLAGVKSVGDLFGDDYEQYV.

This rearrangement joins TRBV2 to TRBJ1-2; possibly TRBD1 for D (6 bases). The CDR3 contains 14 residues. Per germline, CDR1 SNHLY and CDR2 FYNNEI. V lost 6 bases and J lost 0, with 11 bases in between. The CDR3 loop reads CASSGWGPNYGYTF. CDR3 in DNA: TGTGCCAGCAGCGGGTGGGGGCCTAACTATGGCTACACCTTC.

The chain has TRBV14 and TRBJ2-5; no firm D call. The V end lost 4 bases, the J end lost 5 bases, and 20 bases lay between the germline ends. The CDR3 totals 16 residues. Germline V lookup: CDR1 SGHDN, CDR2 FVKESK. The CDR3 loop is CASSLRYPTEMETQYF. The CDR3 bases are TGTGCCAGCAGCCTACGATATCCGACGGAGATGGAGACCCAGTACTTC.

The J gene is TRBJ2-5, the V gene TRBV10-3; 12 nucleotides line up with TRBD2. CDR3 length: 16 residues. Trimming at V came to 10 bases and at J to 4 bases, leaving 13 bases not matched to a gene. The germline V gene has CDR1 ENHRY and CDR2 SYGVKD. CDR3 in amino acids: CATAQSASGRGETQYF. CDR3 bases: TGTGCCACCGCGCAATCGGCTAGCGGGAGGGGAGAGACCCAGTACTTC.

V gene TRBV30 combines with J gene TRBJ1-5, with D hard to call. This CDR3 has 15 residues. CDR1 is GTSNPN and CDR2 is SVGIG in the germline V gene (reference sequence). V was trimmed by 5 bases and J by 2 bases, leaving 16 bases between them. The CDR3 sequence: CAWGEPGRGNQPQHF. The CDR3 DNA reads TGTGCCTGGGGCGAACCCGGCCGGGGCAATCAGCCCCAGCATTTT.

This clone was picked up one time. CDR3 sequence: CASSEARRGGGVGNSPLHF. The CDR3 DNA sequence: TGTGCCAGCAGTGAAGCGCGGAGGGGAGGAGGGGTTGGGAATTCACCCCTCCACTTT. V and J are TRBV6-1 and TRBJ1-6; D possibly corresponds to TRBD1 (5 bases). CDR1 is MNHNS, CDR2 SASEGT, per germline. The CDR3 length is 19 residues. Trimming pared 0 bases from V and 7 bases from J, leaving 22 bases between.

The genes are TRBV6-1 and TRBJ2-7; 8 positions agree with TRBD1. V gave up 6 bases and J gave up 2 bases; unmatched junction bases: 9. Per germline, CDR1 MNHNS and CDR2 SASEGT. The CDR3 runs to 15 residues. The CDR3 here is CASSPGTGFTYEQYV. In nucleotides, the CDR3 is TGTGCCAGCAGCCCCGGGACAGGATTCACCTACGAGCAGTACGTC.

This chain links TRBV6-6 with TRBJ1-2; TRBD1 might be the D (5 bases). Germline lookup yields CDR1 MNHNY and CDR2 SVGAGI (reference sequence). The CDR3 sequence is 15 residues long. V was clipped by 0 bases and J by 4 bases, with 12 bases between them. CDR3 amino acids: CASSYSPDGGYGYTF. CDR3 sequence (DNA): TGTGCCAGCAGTTACTCGCCAGACGGGGGCTATGGCTACACCTTC.

The chain uses TRBV5-4 and TRBJ1-1, with a possible D match to TRBD1 (6 bases). Germline V gene data show CDR1 as SGHNT and CDR2 as YYREEE (reference sequence). Trimming cost V 3 bases and J 0 bases, with 12 bases left between them. This CDR3 has 15 residues. Here the CDR3 reads CASSSRTAMNTEAFF. CDR3 in DNA: TGTGCCAGCAGCTCCCGGACAGCCATGAACACTGAAGCTTTCTTT.

The chain has TRBV5-6 and TRBJ1-3, with D unclear. V lost 2 bases to trimming and J lost 3 bases, with 3 bases between them. CDR1 SGHDT and CDR2 YYEEEE come from the germline V gene. CDR3 length: 12 residues. CDR3 coding DNA: TGTGCCAGCAGCTTTAATGGAAACACCATATATTTT. Translation gives CASSFNGNTIYF.

The gene calls are TRBV27 and TRBJ2-1; D perhaps matches TRBD2 (6 bases). This CDR3 comprises 15 residues. Per the germline V gene, CDR1 is MNHEY and CDR2 is SMNVEV (reference sequence). V was clipped by 4 bases and J by 4 bases, with 14 bases between them. The CDR3 is CASSSPGLIYNEQFF. DNA of the CDR3: TGTGCCAGCAGTTCCCCGGGACTCATATACAATGAGCAGTTCTTC.

The rearrangement uses TRBV5-1 and TRBJ2-3, with D possibly TRBD2 on 5 matching bases. The CDR3 covers 16 residues. Trimming pared 3 bases from V and 11 bases from J, leaving 25 bases between. Germline-derived CDR1 and CDR2 are SGHRS and YFSETQ. CDR3 protein: CASSSRTLDGSGKQYF. Written as DNA, the CDR3 is TGCGCCAGCAGCTCTCGAACTTTGGACGGGTCGGGAAAGCAGTATTTT.

This sequence joins TRBV19 and TRBJ2-3, with a possible D match to TRBD1 (6 bases). Trimming pared 1 base from V and 2 bases from J, leaving 13 bases between. Germline CDR1 reads LNHDA; CDR2 reads SQIVND (reference sequence). This CDR3 is built from 16 residues. CDR3: CASSIGTRGVTDTQYF. For the CDR3, the DNA is TGTGCCAGTAGTATAGGCACCAGGGGTGTCACAGATACGCAGTATTTT.